A selection of T cell receptor beta chains follows, all from one sample in a study of blood T cell repertoires in COVID-19. The data were produced by immunoSEQ multiplex PCR, yet TCRdb's version contains in-frame clones alone and is incomplete. The sample contains around 170,000 clones, around 88% of which appear only once. The sequenced sample was PBMCs or T cells enriched from blood (not recorded which). Receptors originate from a young woman who had recovered from COVID-19. CDR3s leave out the opening cysteine and the closing phenylalanine or tryptophan. Fields, in order: V gene, D gene, clone size, J gene, CDR3 protein. The D gene is left open where the match is weak. Part of the rows lack a size; the others show once, few, many or a class for expanded clones.

TRBV9	TRBD2	once	TRBJ2-7	ASSPTGGLADSYEQY
TRBV2	TRBD2	-	TRBJ2-3	ASSESGRDGDTQY
TRBV19	-	-	TRBJ2-2	ASSITPNTGELF
TRBV29-1	TRBD1	-	TRBJ1-1	SVVGDRAEAF
TRBV18	TRBD2	-	TRBJ2-7	ASSPLGGTSGSYEQY
TRBV19	TRBD2	-	TRBJ2-3	ASGTSGITDTQY
TRBV5-5	TRBD1	-	TRBJ1-4	ASNEGQGATNEKLF
TRBV5-6	-	-	TRBJ1-1	ASSLPQGTEAF
TRBV2	-	once	TRBJ2-7	ASRGEGLWEQY
TRBV5-1	TRBD2	-	TRBJ2-1	ASSLGLAPYNEQF
TRBV28	-	once	TRBJ1-1	ATRFPWGGAGTEAF
TRBV3-1/TRBV3-2	-	-	TRBJ1-4	ASSQGGMVEKLF
TRBV7-9	TRBD1	-	TRBJ1-5	ASSPPGTEQDQPQH
TRBV28	-	-	TRBJ2-1	ASADMRALYNEQF
TRBV18	-	-	TRBJ1-2	ASSPPGGYGYT
TRBV11-3	TRBD2	-	TRBJ2-1	ASSSASGSNSYNEQF
TRBV6-4	TRBD1	-	TRBJ1-1	ASSTSDRANTEAF
TRBV9	-	-	TRBJ1-4	ASSVLGHGNEKLF
TRBV19	TRBD2	once	TRBJ2-1	ASSSLAGDEQF
TRBV5-6	TRBD1	-	TRBJ1-2	ASSLDGTGYGYT
TRBV10-1	-	-	TRBJ1-3	ASMKSSGNTIY
TRBV7-2	TRBD2	-	TRBJ2-5	ASSLVGLAGSIETQY
TRBV14	-	-	TRBJ2-3	ASSPLRGTSTDTQY
TRBV7-2	TRBD1	-	TRBJ2-3	ASSLGMRTGPTDTQY
TRBV5-1	TRBD1	once	TRBJ1-2	ASNQGQNYGYT
TRBV21-1	-	-	TRBJ2-7	AALIYEQY
TRBV3-1/TRBV3-2	TRBD1	-	TRBJ2-7	ASSQEARQGVSEQY
TRBV5-1	TRBD1	-	TRBJ2-1	ASTTDRGNEQF
TRBV5-4	-	-	TRBJ2-1	ASSYTGTPNNEQF
TRBV6-5	-	-	TRBJ2-5	ASSWTMQETQY